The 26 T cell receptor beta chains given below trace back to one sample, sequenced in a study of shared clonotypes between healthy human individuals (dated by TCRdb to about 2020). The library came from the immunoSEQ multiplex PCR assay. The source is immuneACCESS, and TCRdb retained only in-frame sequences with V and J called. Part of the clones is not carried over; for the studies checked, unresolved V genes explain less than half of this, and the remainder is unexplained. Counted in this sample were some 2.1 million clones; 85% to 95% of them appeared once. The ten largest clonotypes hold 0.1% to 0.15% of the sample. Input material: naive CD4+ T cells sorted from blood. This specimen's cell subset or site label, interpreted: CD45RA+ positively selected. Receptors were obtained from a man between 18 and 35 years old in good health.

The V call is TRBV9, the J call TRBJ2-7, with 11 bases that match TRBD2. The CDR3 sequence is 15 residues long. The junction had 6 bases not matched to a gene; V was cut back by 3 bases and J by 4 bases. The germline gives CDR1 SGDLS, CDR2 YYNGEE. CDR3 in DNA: TGTGCCAGCAGCGAAGCCGGGACTAGCGGTTACGAGCAGTACTTC. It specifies CASSEAGTSGYEQYF.

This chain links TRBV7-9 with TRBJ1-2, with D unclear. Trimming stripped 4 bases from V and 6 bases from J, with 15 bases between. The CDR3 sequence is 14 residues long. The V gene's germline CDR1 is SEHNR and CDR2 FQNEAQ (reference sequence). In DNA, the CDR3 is TGTGCCAGCAGCTCAGGCCGGGAATACGATGGCTACACCTTC. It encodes CASSSGREYDGYTF.

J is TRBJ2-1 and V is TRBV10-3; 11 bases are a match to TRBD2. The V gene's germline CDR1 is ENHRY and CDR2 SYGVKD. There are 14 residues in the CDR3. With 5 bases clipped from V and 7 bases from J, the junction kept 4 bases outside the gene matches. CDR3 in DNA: TGTGCCATCAGTATAGCGGGGGGGCTGAATGAGCAGTTCTTC. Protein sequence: CAISIAGGLNEQFF.

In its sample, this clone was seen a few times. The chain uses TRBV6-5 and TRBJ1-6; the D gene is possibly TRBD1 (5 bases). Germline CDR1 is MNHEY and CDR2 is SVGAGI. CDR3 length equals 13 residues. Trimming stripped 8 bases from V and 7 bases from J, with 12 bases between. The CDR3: CASGKGQNSPLHF. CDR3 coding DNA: TGTGCCAGCGGAAAGGGGCAGAATTCACCCCTCCACTTT.

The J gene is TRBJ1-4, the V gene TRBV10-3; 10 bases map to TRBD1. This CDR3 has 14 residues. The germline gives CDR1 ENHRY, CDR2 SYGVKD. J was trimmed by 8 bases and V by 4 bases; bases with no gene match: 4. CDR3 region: CAISVTGGGEKLFF. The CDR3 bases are TGTGCCATCAGTGTGACAGGGGGCGGCGAAAAACTGTTTTTT.

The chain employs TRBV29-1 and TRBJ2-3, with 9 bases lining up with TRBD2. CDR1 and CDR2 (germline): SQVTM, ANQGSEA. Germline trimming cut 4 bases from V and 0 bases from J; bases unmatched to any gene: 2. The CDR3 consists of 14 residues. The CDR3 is CSVGLAGSTDTQYF. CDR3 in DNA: TGCAGCGTTGGGCTAGCGGGGAGCACAGATACGCAGTATTTT.

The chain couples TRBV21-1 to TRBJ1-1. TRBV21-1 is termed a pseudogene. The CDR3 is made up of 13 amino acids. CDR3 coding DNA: TGTGCCAGCAACACGGAGCCGGGGACTGAAGCTTTCTTT. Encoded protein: CASNTEPGTEAFF.

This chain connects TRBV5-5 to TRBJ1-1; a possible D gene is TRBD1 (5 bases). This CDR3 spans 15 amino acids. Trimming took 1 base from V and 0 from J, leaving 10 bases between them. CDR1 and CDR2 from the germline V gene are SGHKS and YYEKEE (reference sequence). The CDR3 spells CASSLLPGMNTEAFF. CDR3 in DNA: TGTGCCAGCAGCTTGCTACCAGGGATGAACACTGAAGCTTTCTTT.

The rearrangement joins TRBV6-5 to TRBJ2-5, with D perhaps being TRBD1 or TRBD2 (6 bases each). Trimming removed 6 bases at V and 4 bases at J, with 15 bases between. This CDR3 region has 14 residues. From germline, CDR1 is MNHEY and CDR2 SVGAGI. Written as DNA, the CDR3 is TGTGCCAGCAGCCTCCCGGGGGCGAGAGAGACCCAGTACTTC. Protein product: CASSLPGARETQYF.

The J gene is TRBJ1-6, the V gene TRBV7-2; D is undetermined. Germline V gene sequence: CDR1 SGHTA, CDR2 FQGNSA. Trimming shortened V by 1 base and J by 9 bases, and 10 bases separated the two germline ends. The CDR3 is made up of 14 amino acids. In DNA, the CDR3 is TGTGCCAGCAGCTTAGTAAGGGCGGGTTCACCCCTCCACTTT. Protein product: CASSLVRAGSPLHF.

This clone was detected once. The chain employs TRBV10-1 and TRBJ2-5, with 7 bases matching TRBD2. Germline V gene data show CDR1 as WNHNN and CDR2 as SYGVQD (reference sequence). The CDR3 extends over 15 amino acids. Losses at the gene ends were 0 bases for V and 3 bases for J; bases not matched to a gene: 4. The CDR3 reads CASSESGLGKETQYF. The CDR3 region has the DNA TGCGCCAGCAGTGAGTCTGGACTAGGGAAAGAGACCCAGTACTTC.

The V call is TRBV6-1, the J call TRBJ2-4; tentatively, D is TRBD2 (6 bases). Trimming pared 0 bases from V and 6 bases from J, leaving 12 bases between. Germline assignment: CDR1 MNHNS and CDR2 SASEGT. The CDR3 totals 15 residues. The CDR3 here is CASSEAALSGNIQYF. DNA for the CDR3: TGTGCCAGCAGTGAAGCGGCCCTTAGCGGAAACATTCAGTACTTC.

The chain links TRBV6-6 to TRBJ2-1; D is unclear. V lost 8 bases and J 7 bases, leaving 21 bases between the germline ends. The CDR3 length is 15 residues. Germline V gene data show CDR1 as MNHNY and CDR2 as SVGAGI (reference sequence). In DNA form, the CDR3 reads TGTGCCAGCCTAGGGAAGGCGACACTACAAAATGAGCAGTTCTTC. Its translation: CASLGKATLQNEQFF.

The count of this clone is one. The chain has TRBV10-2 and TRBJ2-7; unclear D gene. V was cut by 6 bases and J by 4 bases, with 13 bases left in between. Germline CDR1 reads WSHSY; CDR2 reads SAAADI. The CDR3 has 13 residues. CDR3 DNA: TGCGCCAGCAGGACCCCTTCATCATACGAGCAGTACTTC. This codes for CASRTPSSYEQYF.

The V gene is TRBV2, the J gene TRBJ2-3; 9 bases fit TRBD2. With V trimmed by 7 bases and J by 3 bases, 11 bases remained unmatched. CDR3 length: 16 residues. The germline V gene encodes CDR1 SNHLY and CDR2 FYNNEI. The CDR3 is CASTNPSSGSTDTQYF. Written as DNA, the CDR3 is TGTGCCAGCACCAATCCGAGTAGCGGGAGTACAGATACGCAGTATTTT.

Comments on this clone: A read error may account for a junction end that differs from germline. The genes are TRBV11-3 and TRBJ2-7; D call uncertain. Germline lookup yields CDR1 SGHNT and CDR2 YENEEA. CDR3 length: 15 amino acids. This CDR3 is CASSFPTYSFTQPHF. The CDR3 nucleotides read TGTGCCAGCAGCTTCCCCACCTATTCGTTTACACAACCCCACTTC. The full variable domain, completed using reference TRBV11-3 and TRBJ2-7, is EAGVVQSPRYKIIEKKQPVAFWCNPISGHNTLYWYLQNLGQGPELLIRYENEEAVDDSQLPKDRFSAERLKGVDSTLKIQPAELGDSAVYLCASSFPTYSFTQPHFGPGTRLTVT.

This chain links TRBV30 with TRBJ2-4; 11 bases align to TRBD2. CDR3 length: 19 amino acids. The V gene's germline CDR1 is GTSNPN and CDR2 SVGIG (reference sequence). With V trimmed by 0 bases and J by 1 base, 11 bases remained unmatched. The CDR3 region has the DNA TGTGCCTGGAGTGTAATGAGGACTAGCGGGCCTGAGGCCAAAAACATTCAGTACTTC. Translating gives CAWSVMRTSGPEAKNIQYF.

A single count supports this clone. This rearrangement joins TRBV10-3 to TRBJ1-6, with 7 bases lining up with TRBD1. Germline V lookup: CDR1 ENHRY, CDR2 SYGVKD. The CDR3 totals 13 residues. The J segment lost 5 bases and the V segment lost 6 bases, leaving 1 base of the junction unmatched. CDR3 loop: CAIRDRNNSPLHF. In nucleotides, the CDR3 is TGTGCCATCAGGGACAGGAATAATTCACCCCTCCACTTT.

CDR3 sequence: CASSYVGGGTDTQYF. Here the CDR3 DNA reads TGTGCCAGCAGTTACGTGGGGGGGGGCACAGATACGCAGTATTTT. This sequence joins TRBV6-5 and TRBJ2-3, with 7 bases that match TRBD2. Trimming at V came to 2 bases and at J to 1 base, leaving 3 bases not matched to a gene. The length of the CDR3 is 15 residues. Germline CDR1 reads MNHEY; CDR2 reads SVGAGI.

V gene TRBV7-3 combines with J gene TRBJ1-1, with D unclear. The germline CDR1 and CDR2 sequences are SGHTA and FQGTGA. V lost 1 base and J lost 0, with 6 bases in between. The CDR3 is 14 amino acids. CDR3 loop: CASSLSLMNTEAFF. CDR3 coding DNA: TGTGCCAGCAGCTTAAGTCTCATGAACACTGAAGCTTTCTTT. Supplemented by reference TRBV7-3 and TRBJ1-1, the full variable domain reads GAGVSQTPSNKVTEKGKYVELRCDPISGHTALYWYRQSLGQGPEFLIYFQGTGAADDSGLPNDRFFAVRPEGSVSTLKIQRTERGDSAVYLCASSLSLMNTEAFFGQGTRLTVV.

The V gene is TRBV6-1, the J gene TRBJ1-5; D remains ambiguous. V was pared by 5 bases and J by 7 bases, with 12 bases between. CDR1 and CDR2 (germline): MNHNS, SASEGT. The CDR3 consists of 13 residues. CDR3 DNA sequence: TGTGCCAGCAGTTTCGGGGAGGGACAGCCCCAGCATTTT. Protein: CASSFGEGQPQHF.

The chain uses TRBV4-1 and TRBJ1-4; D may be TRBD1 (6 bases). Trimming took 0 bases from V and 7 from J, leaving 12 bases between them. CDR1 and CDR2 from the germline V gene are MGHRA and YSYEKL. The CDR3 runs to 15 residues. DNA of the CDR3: TGCGCCAGCAGCCAAGAGACAGGTACCGTTGAAAAACTGTTTTTT. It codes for CASSQETGTVEKLFF.

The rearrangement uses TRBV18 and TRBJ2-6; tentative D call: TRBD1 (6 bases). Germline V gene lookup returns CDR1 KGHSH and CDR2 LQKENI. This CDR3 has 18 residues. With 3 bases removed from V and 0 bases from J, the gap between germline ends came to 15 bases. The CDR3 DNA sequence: TGTGCCAGCTCACCGACGGGACAAGGTGCCTCTGGGGCCAACGTCCTGACTTTC. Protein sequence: CASSPTGQGASGANVLTF.

The CDR3 loop is CAISPGTDSGQYF. The CDR3, as DNA: TGTGCCATCAGCCCCGGGACAGACTCTGGCCAGTACTTC. This sequence joins TRBV10-3 and TRBJ2-5; 7 nucleotides align to TRBD1. The CDR3 is 13 residues long. The J segment lost 10 bases and the V segment lost 6 bases, leaving 11 bases of the junction unmatched. Germline V lookup: CDR1 ENHRY, CDR2 SYGVKD.

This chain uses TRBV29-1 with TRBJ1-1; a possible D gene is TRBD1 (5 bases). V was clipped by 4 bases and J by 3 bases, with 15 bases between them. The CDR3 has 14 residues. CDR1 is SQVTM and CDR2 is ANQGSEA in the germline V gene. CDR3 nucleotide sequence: TGCAGCGTTGTGGGGGGACTGCATGACACTGAAGCTTTCTTT. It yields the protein CSVVGGLHDTEAFF.

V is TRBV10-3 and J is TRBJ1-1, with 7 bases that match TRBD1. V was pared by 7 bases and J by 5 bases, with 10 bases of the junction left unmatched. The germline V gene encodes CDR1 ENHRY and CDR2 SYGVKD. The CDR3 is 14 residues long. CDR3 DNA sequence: TGTGCCATCAATACAGACAGGGATGGGACTGAAGCTTTCTTT. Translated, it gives CAINTDRDGTEAFF.